This T cell receptor beta chain is from a study of OX40 agonist ivuxolimab in advanced cancers. Overall study: Prior anti-PD-1, anti-PD-L1 or anti-CTLA-4 therapy was allowed; over 30% had some. Three patients showed partial responses: one hepatocellular carcinoma and two cutaneous melanoma cases.

Sequencing used immunoSEQ multiplex PCR; TCRdb keeps in-frame clones, though not all of them. The repertoire holds 35,000 to 45,000 clones, around four fifths seen once, with less than 3% in the top ten. Germline V gene lookup returns CDR1 MDHEN and CDR2 SYDVKM. V was clipped by 7 bases and J by 3 bases; unmatched bases: 17. The CDR3 spans 17 residues. The chain is built from TRBV28 and TRBJ1-2, with TRBD1 matching over 7 bases. The sequence was collected from an adult with an advanced solid tumor such as melanoma, head and neck, liver or kidney cancer. The specimen comprised CD4+ or CD8+ T cells sorted from blood, sampled in a trial of the OX40 agonist ivuxolimab. Here the CDR3 reads CASNRQGVDPGDYGYTF. The CDR3 region has the DNA TGTGCCAGCAACCGACAGGGAGTGGACCCTGGGGACTATGGCTACACCTTC.